This T cell receptor beta chain was retrieved from a study of blood T cell repertoires in COVID-19. The CDR3 totals 15 residues. Germline trimming cut 5 bases from V and 6 bases from J; bases unmatched to any gene: 7. The germline gives CDR1 MRHNA, CDR2 SNTAGT. Profiling relied on immunoSEQ multiplex PCR, and the TCRdb table lists in-frame clones only, not all of them. The sample holds fewer than 200,000 clones, 70% to 90% seen once. This TCR came from a man aged 50 to 60 who had recovered from COVID-19. The sequenced sample consisted of peripheral blood. The chain is built from TRBV6-4 and TRBJ2-1, with TRBD1 matching over 10 bases. CDR3 nucleotides: TGTGCCAGCAGTCTCCGGACAGGGGGTAGCAATGAGCAGTTCTTC. This sequence encodes CASSLRTGGSNEQFF.